Below are 16 T cell receptor beta chains sequenced from a single sample in a study of CD8+ T cells in alopecia areata. Extracted from the samples, RNA was reverse transcribed into cDNA to serve as the sequencing template. TCRdb's table, derived via immunoSEQ multiplex PCR, lists solely in-frame clones and lacks some. The data contain some 130,000 clones, around 53% of them seen just once; the ten biggest clones take up 0.46%. Treatment denoted: oral pan-JAK inhibitor, 5-10 mg twice daily. The sample consisted of CD4+ T cells sorted from blood, taken at week 4, from a patient treated with tofacitinib. These receptors all stem from a human donor with alopecia areata.

This chain uses TRBV5-4 with TRBJ2-5; unclear D gene. V dropped 0 bases and J dropped 1 base, with 4 bases sitting between them. CDR1 is SGHNT, CDR2 YYREEE, per germline (reference sequence). The CDR3 covers 13 residues. The CDR3 reads CASSLGLQETQYF. For the CDR3, the DNA is TGTGCCAGCAGCTTGGGGCTCCAAGAGACCCAGTACTTC.

This sequence joins TRBV29-1 and TRBJ1-4; 8 bases fit TRBD1. V trimming: 6 bases; J trimming: 8 bases; junction bases outside the gene matches: 8. The CDR3 consists of 13 residues. Germline CDR1 reads SQVTM; CDR2 reads ANQGSEA. Here the CDR3 reads CSVVGQGDEKLFF. The CDR3 nucleotides are TGCAGCGTCGTTGGACAGGGTGACGAAAAACTGTTTTTT.

J is TRBJ2-5 and V is TRBV5-6; D gene ambiguous. This CDR3 region has 14 residues. Trimming removed 0 bases from V and 1 base from J, with 7 bases in between. Germline CDR1 and CDR2: SGHDT and YYEEEE. CDR3 protein: CASSLGISQETQYF. The CDR3, as DNA: TGTGCCAGCAGCTTGGGTATATCCCAAGAGACCCAGTACTTC. The full variable domain, its missing parts supplied by reference TRBV5-6 and TRBJ2-5, is DAGVTQSPTHLIKTRGQQVTLRCSPKSGHDTVSWYQQALGQGPQFIFQYYEEEERQRGNFPDRFSGHQFPNYSSELNVNALLLGDSALYLCASSLGISQETQYFGPGTRLLVL.

The chain carries TRBV25-1 and TRBJ2-5; perhaps D is TRBD1 or TRBD2 (5 bases each). CDR1 is MGHDK, CDR2 SYGVNS, per germline. Deletions cut 4 bases from V and 5 bases from J, with 8 bases between. CDR3 length equals 12 residues. DNA for the CDR3: TGTGCCAGCAGTGTGGGGGTCGAGACCCAGTACTTC. Encoded protein: CASSVGVETQYF.

The chain links TRBV4-2 to TRBJ1-5; possibly TRBD1 for D (5 bases). The V end was cut by 2 bases, the J end by 1 base, with 12 bases between. The CDR3 extends over 16 amino acids. Per the germline V gene, CDR1 is LGHNA and CDR2 is YNFKEQ. The CDR3 protein is CASSQNPGESNQPQHF. DNA for the CDR3: TGTGCCAGCAGCCAAAACCCGGGGGAGAGCAATCAGCCCCAGCATTTT.

The J gene is TRBJ1-1, the V gene TRBV30, with unresolved D. The CDR3 has 12 residues. Trimming removed 5 bases at V and 0 bases at J, with 7 bases between. CDR1 and CDR2 from the germline V gene are GTSNPN and SVGIG (reference sequence). CDR3 nucleotides: TGTGCCTGGGCCCGTTTGAACACTGAAGCTTTCTTT. This encodes CAWARLNTEAFF.

The chain is built from TRBV29-1 and TRBJ2-2, with D possibly TRBD1 on 6 matching bases. This CDR3 has 15 residues. V shed 7 bases and J shed 1 base, with 16 bases lying between them. The germline V gene encodes CDR1 SQVTM and CDR2 ANQGSEA. The DNA of the CDR3 is TGCAGCGCCGGAACCGGGACATGGAACACCGGGGAGCTGTTTTTT. Its protein is CSAGTGTWNTGELFF.

The rearrangement joins TRBV9 to TRBJ2-2, with D possibly being TRBD2 (5 bases). Looked up from germline, CDR1 is SGDLS and CDR2 is YYNGEE. The CDR3 sequence is 16 residues long. Trimming took off 3 bases at V and 2 bases at J, with 14 bases between the two ends. CDR3 sequence reads: CASSGRDYYNTGELFF. The DNA for the CDR3 is TGTGCCAGCAGCGGACGAGACTACTATAACACCGGGGAGCTGTTTTTT. The full variable domain, its missing parts supplied by reference TRBV9 and TRBJ2-2, is DSGVTQTPKHLITATGQRVTLRCSPRSGDLSVYWYQQSLDQGLQFLIQYYNGEERAKGNILERFSAQQFPDLHSELNLSSLELGDSALYFCASSGRDYYNTGELFFGEGSRLTVL.

J is TRBJ1-6 and V is TRBV6-6; D gene unclear. The V end lost 2 bases, the J end lost 11 bases, and 7 bases lay between the germline ends. Per germline, CDR1 MNHNY and CDR2 SVGAGI (reference sequence). This CDR3 has 12 residues. In nucleotides, the CDR3 is TGTGCCAGCAGTTACCGGGAGCCACCCCTCCACTTT. As protein: CASSYREPPLHF.

The chain carries TRBV7-2 and TRBJ1-1, with TRBD1 identical over 7 bases. The CDR3 has 18 amino acids. CDR1 and CDR2 from the germline V gene are SGHTA and FQGNSA. V lost 7 bases and J lost 0; bases outside the gene matches: 17. The DNA for the CDR3 is TGTGCCAGCAACTCACCCACTTACAGGGGTATTATGAACACTGAAGCTTTCTTT. Translation: CASNSPTYRGIMNTEAFF. Filled out from reference TRBV7-2 and TRBJ1-1, the complete variable domain reads GAGVSQSPSNKVTEKGKDVELRCDPISGHTALYWYRQSLGQGLEFLIYFQGNSAPDKSGLPSDRFSAERTGGSVSTLTIQRTQQEDSAVYLCASNSPTYRGIMNTEAFFGQGTRLTVV.

Regarding this clone: A junction boundary mismatches the germline segment, possibly from a read error. The CDR3 bases are TGTGCCAGCAGCTTAGCGGCAGGCAGCTTGGTTTTT. The encoded protein is CASSLAAGSLVF. The chain employs TRBV7-2 and TRBJ1-4; unclear D gene. The CDR3 loop spans 12 amino acids. The germline V gene encodes CDR1 SGHTA and CDR2 FQGNSA.

This clone was detected a few times. The chain links TRBV5-1 to TRBJ2-2; TRBD2 agrees at 11 bases. The CDR3 is 17 residues long. J gave up 0 bases and V 6 bases, and 7 bases lay outside the gene matches. Germline assignment: CDR1 SGHRS and CDR2 YFSETQ. DNA of the CDR3: TGCGCCAGCAAGAAAGGGACTAGCGGACCGAACACCGGGGAGCTGTTTTTT. It codes for CASKKGTSGPNTGELFF.

In DNA form, the CDR3 reads TGTGCCAGCAGCTTAGAGCAAGAGACCCAGTACTTC. It specifies CASSLEQETQYF. The chain is built from TRBV7-9 and TRBJ2-5; no firm D call. The CDR3 is 12 amino acids. CDR1 is SEHNR, CDR2 FQNEAQ, per germline (reference sequence). Trimming removed 1 base from V and 2 bases from J, with 2 bases in between. Based on the CDR3 plus reference TRBV7-9 and TRBJ2-5, the full variable domain is DTGVSQNPRHKITKRGQNVTFRCDPISEHNRLYWYRQTLGQGPEFLTYFQNEAQLEKSRLLSDRFSAERPKGSFSTLEIQRTEQGDSAMYLCASSLEQETQYFGPGTRLLVL.

This chain connects TRBV5-4 to TRBJ2-5; D not resolved. The CDR3 loop spans 14 amino acids. Germline V gene lookup returns CDR1 SGHNT and CDR2 YYREEE (reference sequence). V was shortened by 0 bases and J by 1 base, with 7 bases between the two germline ends. The CDR3, as DNA: TGTGCCAGCAGCTTGGTGGGCAGCCAAGAGACCCAGTACTTC. Protein: CASSLVGSQETQYF.

This chain uses TRBV6-6 with TRBJ2-5, with TRBD1 matching 8 bases. This CDR3 has 16 amino acids. The ends lost 4 bases at V and 4 bases at J; junction bases unmatched: 11. Germline CDR1 is MNHNY and CDR2 is SVGAGI (reference sequence). This chain's CDR3 is CASSFGQGRVRETQYF. CDR3 bases: TGTGCCAGCAGTTTCGGACAGGGTAGGGTCCGAGAGACCCAGTACTTC.

The chain combines TRBV11-2 with TRBJ2-5; D remains unclear. V was pared by 1 base and J by 2 bases, with 8 bases between. CDR1 and CDR2 (germline): SGHAT, FQNNGV. The CDR3 extends over 14 amino acids. The CDR3 sequence is CASSLALLQETQYF. DNA of the CDR3: TGTGCCAGCAGCTTAGCCCTACTACAAGAGACCCAGTACTTC.